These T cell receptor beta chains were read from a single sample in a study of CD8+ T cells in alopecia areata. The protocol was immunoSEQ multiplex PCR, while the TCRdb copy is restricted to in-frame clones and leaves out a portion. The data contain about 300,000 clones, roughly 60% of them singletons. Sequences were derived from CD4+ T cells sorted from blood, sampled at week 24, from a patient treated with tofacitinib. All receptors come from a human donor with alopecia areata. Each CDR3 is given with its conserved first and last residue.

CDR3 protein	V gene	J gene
CASTRTGDGYTF	TRBV6-5	TRBJ1-2
CAIKPGTGDSPLHF	TRBV10-3	TRBJ1-6
CASSLVSTGGRGNTIYF	TRBV7-2	TRBJ1-3
CASREQGIFSQPQHF	TRBV28	TRBJ1-5
CASSLDSFEAFF	TRBV28	TRBJ1-1
CAWILDRGLGGYTF	TRBV30	TRBJ1-2
CASGLVRGQDTGELFF	TRBV12-5	TRBJ2-2
CASSFLGSNEKLFF	TRBV5-4	TRBJ1-4
CAWRPTSYEQYF	TRBV30	TRBJ2-7
CASSLEGTSIPSTDTQYF	TRBV5-1	TRBJ2-3
CASSYGTSGGETQYF	TRBV7-9	TRBJ2-5
CAISGAQGGEQYF	TRBV10-3	TRBJ2-7
CASRKAPSYEQYF	TRBV6-5	TRBJ2-7
CASKGGQANNEQFF	TRBV6-5	TRBJ2-1
CASSSTSRDFYTDTQYF	TRBV27	TRBJ2-3
CSVGQAEYQPQHF	TRBV29-1	TRBJ1-5
CASSSGDRDTGEQYF	TRBV5-1	TRBJ2-7
CASSPQDRGQAFF	TRBV5-1	TRBJ1-1
CASSLEDRALYGYTF	TRBV7-9	TRBJ1-2
CASSSDGHPTDTQYF	TRBV7-2	TRBJ2-3
CASSVEAGNYGYTF	TRBV9	TRBJ1-2
CASSPRTSGGNEQFF	TRBV13	TRBJ2-1
CASSLVGTSGTTQYF	TRBV7-9	TRBJ2-5
CASSQPLTGELFF	TRBV4-1	TRBJ2-2
CASSSDGYEQYF	TRBV5-1	TRBJ2-7
CSVDRGNTEAFF	TRBV29-1	TRBJ1-1
CASSLVGQLSSGANVLTF	TRBV5-1	TRBJ2-6